These 26 T cell receptor beta chains were sequenced from one sample in a study of response to subunit inactivated influenza vaccine. TCRdb re-called the RT-PCR reads with MiXCR, one entry per CDR3 protein. The sample carries under 800,000 distinct CDR3 sequences, over 11% recorded once. Material: PBMCs from blood, obtained 14 to 15 days before vaccination. All receptors derive from a man aged 50 to 59 who received an inactivated influenza vaccine.

V and J are TRBV5-5 and TRBJ2-3; no clear D. Deletions cut 6 bases from V and 1 base from J, with 18 bases between. Germline CDR1 reads SGHKS; CDR2 reads YYEKEE (reference sequence). The CDR3 totals 16 residues. In DNA, the CDR3 is TGTGCCAGCAACCCCCGTCGGCAGCAGGGCACAGATACGCAGTATTTT. Protein product: CASNPRRQQGTDTQYF.

This chain joins TRBV5-1 and TRBJ2-3; D is uncertain. Germline V gives CDR1 SGHRS, CDR2 YFSETQ. The V gene lost 5 bases and the J gene lost 2 bases, with 15 bases spanning the gap. CDR3 length: 15 amino acids. CDR3 DNA sequence: TGCGCCAGCAGACCTGGACGAAGCGACACAGATACGCAGTATTTT. Its translation: CASRPGRSDTDTQYF.

Regarding this clonotype: A junction end diverges from the germline sequence, so it may reflect a read error. The V gene is TRBV5-5, the J gene TRBJ2-1, with D possibly called TRBD1 or TRBD2 (7 bases each). CDR3 length equals 17 residues. Germline V gene data show CDR1 as SGHKS and CDR2 as YYEKEE (reference sequence). CDR3 sequence: CACSLGGTVSSYNEQFF. The CDR3 nucleotides are TGTGCCTGCAGCTTGGGGGGGACAGTAAGCTCCTACAATGAGCAGTTCTTC.

This clonotype has at least ten counts. This chain joins TRBV12-3 or TRBV12-4 and TRBJ1-5; possibly TRBD1 for D (5 bases). Trimming shortened V by 6 bases and J by 1 base, and 7 bases separated the two germline ends. The CDR3 has 13 residues. The CDR3 coding sequence is TGTGCCAGCAGCAGACAGAGCAATCAGCCCCAGCATTTT. This translates into CASSRQSNQPQHF.

This clonotype turned up a few times. This chain uses TRBV10-3 with TRBJ2-2, with a weak D call TRBD2 (5 bases). The CDR3 is 14 amino acids. Germline loops: CDR1 ENHRY, CDR2 SYGVKD. The germline V and J ends were trimmed by 1 base and 7 bases, with 10 bases remaining between them. CDR3 nucleotide sequence: TGTGCCATCAGTGAGTGGACTGCCGGCGGGGAGCTGTTTTTT. Translation: CAISEWTAGGELFF.

The chain recombines TRBV12-3 or TRBV12-4 with TRBJ2-3; tentative D call: TRBD1 (6 bases). The CDR3 is 15 residues long. V was shortened by 1 base and J by 7 bases, with 15 bases between the two germline ends. This chain's CDR3 is CASSLDQQGWNTQYF. Here the CDR3 DNA reads TGTGCCAGCAGTTTAGACCAACAGGGTTGGAATACGCAGTATTTT.

This clonotype was found a few times. Germline is not matched at one junction end, which may reflect a read error. The rearrangement links TRBV25-1 to TRBJ2-7; D is undetermined. The CDR3 loop spans 10 amino acids. The germline V gene encodes CDR1 MGHDK and CDR2 SYGVNS. The DNA of the CDR3 is TGTGCCAGCAGTAAATACGAGCAGTACTTC. It encodes CASSKYEQYF.

The chain uses TRBV9 and TRBJ2-5, with no clear D. V shed 0 bases and J shed 7 bases, with 7 bases lying between them. Germline V lookup: CDR1 SGDLS, CDR2 YYNGEE. This CDR3 is built from 12 residues. The CDR3 reads CASSVDVGTQYF. In DNA form, the CDR3 reads TGTGCCAGCAGCGTAGACGTCGGGACCCAGTACTTC. Full variable domain (outside the CDR3, taken from reference TRBV9 and TRBJ2-5): DSGVTQTPKHLITATGQRVTLRCSPRSGDLSVYWYQQSLDQGLQFLIQYYNGEERAKGNILERFSAQQFPDLHSELNLSSLELGDSALYFCASSVDVGTQYFGPGTRLLVL.

This clonotype has just a few counts. The chain carries TRBV20-1 and TRBJ1-5; D perhaps matches TRBD1 (6 bases). Trimming removed 8 bases from V and 4 bases from J, with 18 bases in between. The CDR3 sequence is 14 residues long. Germline loops: CDR1 DFQATT, CDR2 SNEGSKA (reference sequence). This CDR3 is CSMYPRGVNQPQHF. In DNA, the CDR3 is TGCAGTATGTATCCAAGGGGGGTTAATCAGCCCCAGCATTTT.

This clonotype was detected only a few times. This chain uses TRBV5-1 with TRBJ1-2; the D gene is possibly TRBD1 (5 bases). V dropped 3 bases and J dropped 6 bases, with 15 bases sitting between them. CDR1 and CDR2 from the germline V gene are SGHRS and YFSETQ. CDR3 size: 14 residues. The CDR3 coding sequence is TGCGCCAGCAGCTCGGGACCTCATAGTGATGGCTACACCTTC. Protein product: CASSSGPHSDGYTF.

This clonotype was counted a single time. One end of the junction varies from germline; a read error may be responsible. The chain uses TRBV6-4 and TRBJ2-1; TRBD1 matches at 7 bases. The CDR3 runs 14 residues. CDR1 is MRHNA, CDR2 SNTAGT, per germline. CDR3 in DNA: TGTGCCAGCGGTGAGGGGGCCTTCTACAATGAGCAGTTCTTC. Translating gives CASGEGAFYNEQFF.

This clonotype was seen a handful of times. The chain recombines TRBV5-1 with TRBJ1-5, with no clear D. The V gene's germline CDR1 is SGHRS and CDR2 YFSETQ. V lost 3 bases to trimming and J lost 4 bases, with 14 bases between them. The CDR3 runs 15 residues. In DNA form, the CDR3 reads TGCGCCAGCAGCTGGATCCCAGGACCAAATCAGCCCCAGCATTTT. Amino acid sequence: CASSWIPGPNQPQHF.

The chain links TRBV7-2 to TRBJ2-7, with D possibly TRBD2 on 6 matching bases. Germline V gives CDR1 SGHTA, CDR2 FQGNSA. The V and J ends lost 2 bases and 4 bases respectively, with 18 bases between them. The CDR3 is 16 residues long. The CDR3 reads CASSLHSQLALYEQYF. The CDR3 coding sequence is TGTGCCAGCAGCTTACATAGTCAACTAGCTTTGTACGAGCAGTACTTC. Full variable domain (rest looked up from reference TRBV7-2 and TRBJ2-7): GAGVSQSPSNKVTEKGKDVELRCDPISGHTALYWYRQSLGQGLEFLIYFQGNSAPDKSGLPSDRFSAERTGGSVSTLTIQRTQQEDSAVYLCASSLHSQLALYEQYFGPGTRLTVT.

The chain joins TRBV20-1 to TRBJ2-3; TRBD2 agrees at 8 bases. Per the germline V gene, CDR1 is DFQATT and CDR2 is SNEGSKA (reference sequence). The CDR3 runs to 17 residues. With 3 bases clipped from V and 2 bases from J, the junction kept 13 bases outside the gene matches. The CDR3 sequence: CSASAERAGDATDTQYF. The CDR3 DNA follows: TGCAGTGCTAGCGCCGAGAGAGCGGGAGATGCCACAGATACGCAGTATTTT.

There are many counts of this clonotype. This chain links TRBV7-9 with TRBJ2-7; 9 bases fit TRBD2. CDR1 is SEHNR, CDR2 FQNEAQ, per germline (reference sequence). The ends lost 5 bases at V and 1 base at J; junction bases unmatched: 6. This CDR3 is 15 amino acids long. The CDR3 here is CASSPIAGGSYEQYF. In nucleotides, the CDR3 is TGTGCCAGCAGCCCCATCGCGGGAGGGTCCTACGAGCAGTACTTC.

CDR3 coding DNA: TGTGCCAGCAGTTTAGTAGGGGCCCATCTTTACAATGAGCAGTTCTTC. It yields the protein CASSLVGAHLYNEQFF. V and J are TRBV12-3 or TRBV12-4 and TRBJ2-1; D perhaps matches TRBD1 (5 bases). CDR3 size: 16 residues. Trimming pared 1 base from V and 4 bases from J, leaving 14 bases between.

The rearrangement joins TRBV27 to TRBJ2-1; 10 nucleotides match TRBD2. CDR3 size: 16 residues. V shed 1 base, J shed 8 bases, and the junction held 8 bases outside the gene matches. CDR1 and CDR2 (germline): MNHEY, SMNVEV (reference sequence). CDR3 DNA sequence: TGTGCCAGCAGTTTATTTAGCGGGGGGTCCTCGGATGAGCAGTTCTTC. This sequence encodes CASSLFSGGSSDEQFF.

This clonotype was observed a handful of times. The V gene is TRBV10-3, the J gene TRBJ2-7; TRBD2 matches at 11 bases. This CDR3 region has 15 residues. The germline V gene has CDR1 ENHRY and CDR2 SYGVKD. V dropped 6 bases and J dropped 4; count of bases not matched to a gene: 8. The CDR3 loop reads CAIRETSGASYEQYF. The CDR3 nucleotides read TGTGCCATCAGGGAGACTAGCGGGGCGTCTTACGAGCAGTACTTC.

The table lists this clonotype with a few counts. The chain employs TRBV2 and TRBJ2-1; D gene unclear. This CDR3 contains 11 residues. Per the germline V gene, CDR1 is SNHLY and CDR2 is FYNNEI. Trimming took off 5 bases at V and 10 bases at J, with 9 bases between the two ends. The CDR3 DNA reads as TGTGCCAGCAGTCCGTCCGAGGAGCAGTTCTTC. It yields the protein CASSPSEEQFF.

This rearrangement joins TRBV29-1 to TRBJ2-5, with D tentatively TRBD1 (5 bases). The CDR3 extends over 17 amino acids. In germline, CDR1 is SQVTM, CDR2 ANQGSEA. Trimming took off 0 bases at V and 7 bases at J, with 24 bases between the two ends. The CDR3 region has the DNA TGCAGCGTTGAAGAAGGGGAAGTCGGGTCCGTTATGGGGACCCAGTACTTC. This encodes CSVEEGEVGSVMGTQYF.

The table lists this clonotype with many counts. The chain is built from TRBV7-2 and TRBJ2-7, with 11 bases matching TRBD1. Germline V gene data show CDR1 as SGHTA and CDR2 as FQGNSA. CDR3 length: 17 amino acids. The V and J ends lost 5 bases and 1 base, in that order; junction bases with no gene match: 10. CDR3 bases: TGTGCCAGCAGCCGGGACAGGGGGTCCTCCTCATCCTACGAGCAGTACTTC. Translating gives CASSRDRGSSSSYEQYF.

This clonotype was detected ten times or more. This chain uses TRBV10-3 with TRBJ2-2; maybe TRBD2 (5 bases). V lost 6 bases, J lost 3 bases, and 11 bases lay in between. CDR1 and CDR2 (germline): ENHRY, SYGVKD. The CDR3 loop spans 14 amino acids. The CDR3 sequence: CAISRGRDTGELFF. CDR3 in DNA: TGTGCCATCAGCCGCGGGCGGGACACCGGGGAGCTGTTTTTT.

This clonotype was detected ten times or more. The genes are TRBV20-1 and TRBJ2-2; 7 bases align to TRBD2. V was pared by 7 bases and J by 4 bases, with 6 bases of the junction left unmatched. The CDR3 loop spans 13 amino acids. Germline CDR1 DFQATT, CDR2 SNEGSKA (reference sequence). CDR3 protein: CSVAWGGTGELFF. The CDR3 nucleotides read TGCAGTGTTGCGTGGGGGGGCACCGGGGAGCTGTTTTTT.

V is TRBV4-3 and J is TRBJ2-7; D ambiguous. The CDR3 is 14 residues long. CDR1 is LGHNA, CDR2 YSLEER, per germline. V was shortened by 0 bases and J by 3 bases, with 9 bases between the two germline ends. The CDR3 coding sequence is TGCGCCAGCAGCCAAGATTTGGTGGGCTACGAGCAGTACTTC. It translates to CASSQDLVGYEQYF.

This clonotype was detected ten times or more. The V call is TRBV4-1, the J call TRBJ2-7, with 7 bases identical to TRBD1. The CDR3 contains 16 residues. Germline V gene data show CDR1 as MGHRA and CDR2 as YSYEKL. J lost 0 bases, V lost 3 bases, and 8 bases had no gene match. The CDR3 DNA is TGCGCCAGCAGCCACCGAAAACAGGGGAGCTCCTACGAGCAGTACTTC. Amino acids: CASSHRKQGSSYEQYF.

The rearrangement links TRBV6-2 or TRBV6-3 to TRBJ2-5, with D possibly being TRBD2 (5 bases). The CDR3 is 14 amino acids. Trimming removed 5 bases at V and 0 bases at J, with 10 bases between. CDR1 is MNHEY and CDR2 is SVGEGT in the germline V gene. Here the CDR3 DNA reads TGTGCCAGCAGTGGCGGGCCGTACCAAGAGACCCAGTACTTC. Amino acid sequence: CASSGGPYQETQYF.